This record looks at one T cell receptor beta chain sequence and its context. Only in-frame clones appear in the TCRdb table, and some are missing; sequencing was by immunoSEQ multiplex PCR. Among fewer than 250,000 clones, about four fifths were seen once, and the ten largest hold less than 3%. The data originate from a study of blood T cell repertoires in COVID-19. Looking at the study overall: The United States, Italy and Spain supplied acute and convalescent COVID-19 samples.

Germline V lookup: CDR1 SEHNR, CDR2 FQNEAQ (reference sequence). The J segment lost 0 bases and the V segment lost 6 bases, leaving 9 bases of the junction unmatched. The CDR3 contains 17 residues. This TCR was recovered from a man aged 45-65 years with active or convalescent COVID-19. The material sequenced was peripheral blood. This chain uses TRBV7-9 with TRBJ2-1, with TRBD2 matching 9 bases. The DNA for the CDR3 is TGTGCCAGCAGTCCCACTAGCGGGCCAAGCTCCTACAATGAGCAGTTCTTC. It yields the protein CASSPTSGPSSYNEQFF.